These 32 T cell receptor beta chains were sequenced from one sample in a study of read filtering for tumor transcriptome and immune sequencing (dated by TCRdb to about 2020). The sample was run on an Illumina HiSeq 4000. Starting from 350 to 500 ng RNA, TCR libraries were constructed with the Immunoverse kit using molecular barcoded adaptors that cover the alpha/delta and beta/gamma chains. TCRdb cleaned the public reads at Q25 with fastp, built clones with MiXCR and kept in-frame beta chains. Every CDR3 protein is listed once, alongside the most common genes and DNA of its rows. Counted in this sample were 100,000 to 150,000 distinct CDR3 sequences; 13% of them appeared once. The ten largest make up more than 9.5% of the sample. The sequenced sample was a population of CD138-negative cells sorted from bone marrow. Interpreted using the paper, the cell subset or site label stands for: bone marrow mononuclear cells depleted of CD138+ plasma/myeloma cells by negative magnetic selection. The receptors stem from a donor at least 40 years old with multiple myeloma.

The chain uses TRBV12-3 or TRBV12-4 and TRBJ1-5, with D tentatively TRBD1 (5 bases). V lost 5 bases, J lost 5 bases, and 10 bases lay in between. The CDR3 is 13 amino acids. In DNA, the CDR3 is TGTGCCAGCAGTATGACAGTGGATCAGCCCCAGCATTTT. Encoded protein: CASSMTVDQPQHF.

This clonotype was counted at least ten times. V is TRBV7-2 and J is TRBJ1-1; 7 nucleotides agree with TRBD1. Looked up from germline, CDR1 is SGHTA and CDR2 is FQGNSA. The CDR3 has 16 amino acids. After removal of 5 bases from V and 0 bases from J, the junction contained 9 bases not matched to a gene. CDR3 loop: CASSEPRGWMNTEAFF. The CDR3 DNA reads TGTGCCAGCAGCGAACCCAGGGGGTGGATGAACACTGAAGCTTTCTTT.

The chain carries TRBV11-2 and TRBJ2-2; perhaps TRBD2 as D (5 bases). The germline V gene has CDR1 SGHAT and CDR2 FQNNGV. The CDR3 loop spans 14 amino acids. Trimming removed 8 bases from V and 0 bases from J, with 10 bases in between. The CDR3 DNA is TGTGCCAGCGGGTGGACTGCGAACACCGGGGAGCTGTTTTTT. As protein: CASGWTANTGELFF.

As concerns this clonotype: This CDR3 is missing its conserved last phenylalanine or tryptophan, likely due to a read error. It is unclear where the CDR3 begins or ends on the DNA, so no DNA is shown, and the CDR3 is as TCRdb lists it. The chain joins TRBV11-2 to TRBJ1-1; TRBD1 is the table's D call and was not checked against the DNA. The CDR3 has 14 residues if both end residues are counted. CDR1 is SGHAT and CDR2 is FQNNGV in the germline V gene. CDR3 in amino acids: CASSETGGNTEAVS.

Ten or more counts support this clonotype. The gene calls are TRBV7-2 and TRBJ1-6; no definite D call. Trimming stripped 4 bases from V and 7 bases from J, with 17 bases between. CDR1 SGHTA and CDR2 FQGNSA come from the germline V gene. The CDR3 has 16 amino acids. The CDR3 DNA is TGTGCCAGCAGCTCGGAGAACACGGGAAAAAATTCACCCCTCCACTTT. Its translation: CASSSENTGKNSPLHF.

This clonotype was recorded many times. The chain employs TRBV10-3 and TRBJ2-2; 10 nucleotides line up with TRBD1. V was clipped by 6 bases and J by 5 bases; unmatched bases: 12. Germline CDR1 and CDR2: ENHRY and SYGVKD. CDR3 length equals 17 residues. In DNA form, the CDR3 reads TGTGCCATCAGCCGAACACCGGGACAGGGGACGACCGGGGAGCTGTTTTTT. It specifies CAISRTPGQGTTGELFF.

Points on this clonotype: A much bigger clone sits one base away, suggesting this may be a read error. The CDR3 loop is CAVGTGGYSTDTQYF. CDR3 sequence (DNA): TGTGCCGTCGGCACTGGCGGGTATAGCACAGATACGCAGTATTTT. The rearrangement links TRBV21-1 to TRBJ2-3; the D call TRBD2 from the table was never checked on the DNA. TRBV21-1 is given as a pseudogene. This CDR3 has 15 residues.

The table lists this clonotype with many counts. V and J are TRBV7-9 and TRBJ2-3; TRBD1 aligns across 8 bases. The CDR3 spans 14 residues. Germline-derived CDR1 and CDR2 are SEHNR and FQNEAQ (reference sequence). The J segment lost 4 bases and the V segment lost 5 bases, leaving 5 bases of the junction unmatched. CDR3 amino acids: CASSDDRGPDTQYF. The CDR3 DNA reads TGTGCCAGCAGCGATGACAGGGGACCAGATACGCAGTATTTT.

This clonotype was seen repeatedly, ten times or more. The chain couples TRBV6-5 to TRBJ2-7; the D gene could be TRBD1 or TRBD2 (5 bases each). The CDR3 has 15 amino acids. The V end lost 7 bases, the J end lost 6 bases, and 22 bases lay between the germline ends. Per germline, CDR1 MNHEY and CDR2 SVGAGI. CDR3 bases: TGTGCCAGCACCCCTACGTCCGGGGCTAAGGGCGAGCAGTACTTC. As protein: CASTPTSGAKGEQYF.

Many counts were recorded for this clonotype. This chain uses TRBV12-3 or TRBV12-4 with TRBJ1-1; no definite D call. The CDR3 extends over 12 amino acids. Trimming stripped 3 bases from V and 1 base from J, with 3 bases between. CDR3 region: CASSFQNTEAFF. The CDR3 nucleotides are TGTGCCAGCAGTTTCCAGAACACTGAAGCTTTCTTT.

This clonotype was detected many times. The rearrangement links TRBV10-2 to TRBJ1-4, with TRBD1 as a possible D gene (5 bases). Germline V gene lookup returns CDR1 WSHSY and CDR2 SAAADI. The CDR3 spans 13 residues. V lost 8 bases and J 14 bases, leaving 21 bases between the germline ends. The CDR3 is CASSTEGIGKLFF. The CDR3 nucleotides are TGCGCCAGCTCAACCGAGGGGATTGGGAAGCTGTTTTTT.

In this sample, this clonotype turned up many times. The genes are TRBV5-1 and TRBJ2-2; 9 bases are shared with TRBD2. The CDR3 contains 17 residues. V lost 3 bases to trimming and J lost 1 base; unmatched junction nucleotides: 7. CDR1 and CDR2 (germline): SGHRS, YFSETQ. CDR3 sequence: CASSSLSGSGNTGELFF. The CDR3 region has the DNA TGCGCCAGCAGCTCACTTAGCGGGAGTGGGAACACCGGGGAGCTGTTTTTT.

This clonotype appeared many times. The chain links TRBV20-1 to TRBJ1-5, with 11 bases fitting TRBD1. The CDR3 sequence is 13 residues long. Germline-derived CDR1 and CDR2 are DFQATT and SNEGSKA (reference sequence). V shed 6 bases and J 9 bases; nucleotides not matched to a gene: 7. CDR3 sequence: CSAKDRGLPPQHF. In DNA, the CDR3 is TGCAGTGCAAAGGACAGGGGGCTGCCGCCCCAGCATTTT.

This clonotype was counted at least ten times. The chain employs TRBV29-1 and TRBJ2-1; the D is unclear. V dropped 4 bases and J dropped 5 bases, with 9 bases sitting between them. The CDR3 loop spans 12 amino acids. The germline CDR1 and CDR2 sequences are SQVTM and ANQGSEA. The CDR3 here is CSVGTGHNEQFF. The CDR3 region has the DNA TGCAGCGTTGGTACCGGGCACAATGAGCAGTTCTTC.

A remark on this clonotype: One end of the junction fails to match germline, which may point to a read error. V is TRBV11-2 and J is TRBJ2-1, with 10 bases lining up with TRBD2. Germline lookup yields CDR1 SGHAT and CDR2 FQNNGV. This CDR3 has 15 amino acids. The CDR3 protein is CASSLASGGVNKQLF. The CDR3, as DNA: TGTGCCAGCAGCTTGGCTAGCGGGGGAGTCAATAAGCAGCTCTTC.

The sample holds many counts of this clonotype. The gene calls are TRBV12-3 or TRBV12-4 and TRBJ2-5; 7 bases are shared with TRBD2. Germline trimming cut 3 bases from V and 3 bases from J; bases unmatched to any gene: 4. CDR3 size: 14 residues. Here the CDR3 reads CASSLQSGEETQYF. The CDR3 bases are TGTGCCAGCAGTTTGCAAAGCGGGGAAGAGACCCAGTACTTC.

This clonotype was recorded at least ten times. The V and J genes are TRBV7-2 and TRBJ2-6; D remains unclear. The V gene lost 2 bases and the J gene lost 0 bases, with 5 bases spanning the gap. The germline V gene encodes CDR1 SGHTA and CDR2 FQGNSA. The CDR3 is 15 residues long. DNA for the CDR3: TGTGCCAGCAGCTTACTGGCCTCTGGGGCCAACGTCCTGACTTTC. As protein: CASSLLASGANVLTF.

In this sample, this clonotype turned up many times. The CDR3 DNA is TGTGCCAGCAGCTCTAGGACTCCGGCCTACGAGCAGTACTTC. Translation: CASSSRTPAYEQYF. The chain joins TRBV5-4 to TRBJ2-7; perhaps TRBD2 as D (5 bases). The CDR3 has 14 amino acids. Germline V gene lookup returns CDR1 SGHNT and CDR2 YYREEE (reference sequence). V was clipped by 3 bases and J by 2 bases, with 12 bases between them.

In this sample, this clonotype turned up many times. V is TRBV6-5 and J is TRBJ2-1; 7 nucleotides match TRBD2. CDR1 and CDR2 (germline): MNHEY, SVGAGI. Trimming at V came to 3 bases and at J to 3 bases, leaving 8 bases not matched to a gene. The length of the CDR3 is 16 residues. Written as DNA, the CDR3 is TGTGCCAGCAGTTATTGGGGCGGGAGTGTCTACAATGAGCAGTTCTTC. Protein product: CASSYWGGSVYNEQFF.

This clonotype was observed a few times. This rearrangement joins TRBV13 to TRBJ2-2; 9 nucleotides align to TRBD1. Germline values: CDR1 PRHDT, CDR2 FYEKMQ (reference sequence). The V segment lost 5 bases and the J segment 7 bases; nucleotides outside the gene matches: 5. CDR3 length: 14 residues. CDR3 nucleotide sequence: TGTGCCAGCAGCGTCGGACAGGGGTTCGGGGAGCTGTTTTTT. It is translated as CASSVGQGFGELFF.

This clonotype appeared many times. V usage is TRBV20-1 and J usage is TRBJ1-1, with 9 bases aligning to TRBD1. The trim removed 6 bases at V and 6 bases at J, leaving 8 bases unmatched. This CDR3 contains 13 residues. Looked up from germline, CDR1 is DFQATT and CDR2 is SNEGSKA (reference sequence). In DNA, the CDR3 is TGCAGTGCGGGACAGGGTCAGGGGTCTGAAGCTTTCTTT. Translating gives CSAGQGQGSEAFF.

There are many counts of this clonotype. The chain couples TRBV19 to TRBJ1-6; weak D call: TRBD1 (6 bases). Looked up from germline, CDR1 is LNHDA and CDR2 is SQIVND (reference sequence). This CDR3 comprises 16 residues. V shed 6 bases and J shed 0 bases, with 12 bases lying between them. CDR3 protein: CASRNRALSYNSPLHF. In DNA, the CDR3 is TGTGCCAGTAGAAACAGGGCGCTCTCCTATAATTCACCCCTCCACTTT.

This clonotype was counted many times. The chain joins TRBV10-3 to TRBJ1-2; D is possibly TRBD1 (5 bases). The V gene lost 5 bases and the J gene lost 4 bases, with 11 bases spanning the gap. In germline, CDR1 is ENHRY, CDR2 SYGVKD. CDR3 length: 13 amino acids. The CDR3 loop is CAISIDSPYGYTF. CDR3 nucleotide sequence: TGTGCCATCAGTATAGACAGTCCCTATGGCTACACCTTC.

This clonotype has a count of ten or more. The chain joins TRBV20-1 to TRBJ2-5; 12 bases map to TRBD2. CDR3 length: 14 amino acids. The germline gives CDR1 DFQATT, CDR2 SNEGSKA (reference sequence). V dropped 3 bases and J dropped 5; count of bases not matched to a gene: 4. CDR3 residues: CSASWTSGIETQYF. CDR3 coding DNA: TGCAGTGCTAGCTGGACTAGCGGGATCGAGACCCAGTACTTC.

In its sample, this clonotype was seen many times. The genes are TRBV6-5 and TRBJ1-1; 10 positions agree with TRBD1. The V segment lost 5 bases and the J segment 4 bases; nucleotides outside the gene matches: 7. CDR3 length: 15 amino acids. The germline gives CDR1 MNHEY, CDR2 SVGAGI. Here the CDR3 reads CASSPAGQGTTEAFF. CDR3 nucleotide sequence: TGTGCCAGCAGTCCCGCGGGACAGGGGACCACTGAAGCTTTCTTT.

Regarding this clonotype: This sequence may be a read error, since a much larger clone differs from it by one base. V is TRBV12-3 or TRBV12-4 and J is TRBJ2-5; 9 bases are a match to TRBD2. This CDR3 spans 15 amino acids. Trimming at V came to 5 bases and at J to 9 bases, leaving 13 bases not matched to a gene. CDR3 protein: CASSRRTSETEAQYF. CDR3 coding DNA: TGTGCCAGCAGTCGAAGGACTAGCGAAACGGAGGCCCAGTACTTC.

This clonotype has ten or more counts. V is TRBV12-3 or TRBV12-4 and J is TRBJ2-3, with D unresolved. The CDR3 loop spans 14 amino acids. V lost 7 bases, J lost 1 base, and 12 bases lay in between. CDR3 sequence: CASKLYQRTDTQYF. As DNA, the CDR3 is TGTGCCAGCAAGCTCTACCAACGCACAGATACGCAGTATTTT.

This clonotype was seen ten or more times. The chain is built from TRBV18 and TRBJ1-1; D unresolved. Trimming cost V 1 base and J 1 base, with 7 bases left between them. CDR1 KGHSH and CDR2 LQKENI come from the germline V gene. This CDR3 comprises 14 residues. The CDR3, as DNA: TGTGCCAGCTCACCACGTCCTGAGAACACTGAAGCTTTCTTT. Amino acids: CASSPRPENTEAFF.

The chain combines TRBV7-9 with TRBJ2-7; D unclear. This CDR3 has 14 residues. Germline CDR1 SEHNR, CDR2 FQNEAQ (reference sequence). V was trimmed by 6 bases and J by 0 bases, leaving 12 bases between them. The CDR3 DNA sequence: TGTGCCAGCAGTCCTACAGAAAGCTCCTACGAGCAGTACTTC. It is translated as CASSPTESSYEQYF.

This clonotype has a count of ten or more. The J gene is TRBJ1-5, the V gene TRBV28; D gene uncertain. Deletions cut 7 bases from V and 6 bases from J, with 10 bases between. The CDR3 length is 12 residues. CDR1 and CDR2 (germline): MDHEN, SYDVKM. This CDR3 reads CASKEDPQPQHF. The CDR3 region has the DNA TGTGCCAGCAAGGAAGACCCTCAGCCCCAGCATTTT.

This clonotype showed up just once. A read error may be the cause here, since a much bigger clone is one base away. The chain recombines TRBV11-2 with TRBJ1-5; D is unresolved. CDR3 length equals 13 residues. Germline CDR1 and CDR2: SGHAT and FQNNGV. Deletions cut 1 base from V and 6 bases from J, with 7 bases between. The CDR3 DNA sequence: TGTGCCAGCAGCTTAGTCCCAGGTCAGCCCCAGCATTTT. Amino acid sequence: CASSLVPGQPQHF.

This chain uses TRBV19 with TRBJ2-3; D assignment may be TRBD1 or TRBD2 (5 bases each). The germline V and J ends were trimmed by 5 bases and 2 bases, with 11 bases remaining between them. The CDR3 runs to 14 residues. Germline CDR1 and CDR2: LNHDA and SQIVND (reference sequence). CDR3: CASSRTGTTDTQYF. Here the CDR3 DNA reads TGTGCCAGTAGTCGGACGGGGACCACAGATACGCAGTATTTT.